The present T cell receptor (beta chain) was sequenced within a study of beta chain features in type 1 diabetes. Germline V gene lookup returns CDR1 MNHEY and CDR2 SVGAGI. CDR3 size: 12 residues. Investigators reverse transcribed all isolated RNA, so they sequenced expressed TCRB transcripts. TCRdb's table, derived via immunoSEQ multiplex PCR, lists solely in-frame clones and lacks some. The sample includes approximately 250,000 clones, roughly 24% of them seen just once. General study findings and limits: TCRB CDR3 length was moderately but significantly reduced in all four CD4+ subsets of Type 1 diabetes patients.

Of note for this clone: The target antigen is unknown.

This clonotype was obtained from a woman in her twenties or thirties with type 1 diabetes. The chain joins TRBV6-5 to TRBJ1-1, with 8 bases aligning to TRBD1. Specimen: naive CD4+ T cells from blood. In DNA form, the CDR3 reads TGTCTGAGTACGGACAGGGACACTGAAGCTTTCTTT. The encoded protein is CLSTDRDTEAFF.